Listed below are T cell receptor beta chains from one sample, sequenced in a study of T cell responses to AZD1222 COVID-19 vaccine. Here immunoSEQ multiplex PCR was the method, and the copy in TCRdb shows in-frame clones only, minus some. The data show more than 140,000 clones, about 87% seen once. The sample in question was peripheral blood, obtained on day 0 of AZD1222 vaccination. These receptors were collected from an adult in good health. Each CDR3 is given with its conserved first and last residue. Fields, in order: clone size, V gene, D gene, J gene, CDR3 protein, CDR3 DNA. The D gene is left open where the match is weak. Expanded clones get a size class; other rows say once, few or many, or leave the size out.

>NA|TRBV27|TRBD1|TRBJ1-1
CASSPTSGTGTEAFF
TGTGCCAGCAGCCCTACTTCCGGGACAGGGACTGAAGCTTTCTTT
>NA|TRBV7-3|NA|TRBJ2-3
CASSPLYNTDTQYF
TGTGCCAGCAGCCCACTTTATAACACAGATACGCAGTATTTT
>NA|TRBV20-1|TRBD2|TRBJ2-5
CSVSRLAVQETQYF
TGCAGTGTTAGTAGACTAGCGGTCCAAGAGACCCAGTACTTC
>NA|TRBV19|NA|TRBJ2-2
CASSYGILGGGTGELFF
TGTGCCAGTAGCTATGGAATATTGGGAGGCGGCACCGGGGAGCTGTTTTTT
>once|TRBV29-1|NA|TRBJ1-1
CSVERGTGGNTEAFF
TGCAGCGTTGAGAGGGGGACGGGAGGGAACACTGAAGCTTTCTTT
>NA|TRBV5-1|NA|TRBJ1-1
CASSLGHSNTEAFF
TGCGCCAGCAGCTTGGGACATTCGAACACTGAAGCTTTCTTT
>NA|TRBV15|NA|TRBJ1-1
CATSQARGNTEAFF
TGTGCCACCAGCCAGGCCAGGGGAAACACTGAAGCTTTCTTT
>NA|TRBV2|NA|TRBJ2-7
CASSGESNEQYF
TGTGCCAGCAGTGGCGAATCCAACGAGCAGTACTTC
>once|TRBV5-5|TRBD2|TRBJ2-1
CASSSVAGGNEQFF
TGTGCCAGCAGCTCCGTAGCGGGCGGGAATGAGCAGTTCTTC
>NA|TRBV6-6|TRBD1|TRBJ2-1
CASSYSTGTGGDEQFF
TGTGCCAGCAGTTACTCAACCGGGACAGGGGGCGATGAGCAGTTCTTC
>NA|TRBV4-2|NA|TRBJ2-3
CASSQVQGIGTDTQYF
TGTGCCAGCAGCCAAGTCCAAGGAATCGGGACAGATACGCAGTATTTT
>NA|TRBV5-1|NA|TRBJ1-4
CASSLVGGIGNEKLFF
TGCGCCAGCAGCTTGGTAGGAGGGATCGGGAATGAAAAACTGTTTTTT
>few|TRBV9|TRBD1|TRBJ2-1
CASSGAGTGVNEQFF
TGTGCCAGCAGCGGAGCCGGGACAGGGGTCAATGAGCAGTTCTTC
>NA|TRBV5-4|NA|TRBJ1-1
CASSSGQNTEAFF
TGTGCCAGCAGCTCGGGACAGAACACTGAAGCTTTCTTT
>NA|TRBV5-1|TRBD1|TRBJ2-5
CASSSQGYGETQYF
TGCGCCAGCAGCTCACAGGGGTACGGCGAGACCCAGTACTTC
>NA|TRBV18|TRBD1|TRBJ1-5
CASSPKDRGQPQHF
TGTGCCAGCTCACCAAAGGACAGGGGCCAGCCCCAGCATTTT
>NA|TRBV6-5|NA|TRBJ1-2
CASSRSSSTGYTF
TGTGCCAGCAGCCGTTCTAGCTCAACTGGCTACACCTTC
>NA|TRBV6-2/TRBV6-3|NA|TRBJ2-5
CASSHGSPETQYF
TGTGCCAGCAGTCATGGGTCGCCGGAGACCCAGTACTTC
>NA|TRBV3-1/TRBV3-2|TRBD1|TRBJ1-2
CASSQVWTGEYGYTF
TGTGCCAGCAGCCAAGTCTGGACAGGGGAATATGGCTACACCTTC
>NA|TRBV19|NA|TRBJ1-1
CASSSYQMNTEAFF
TGTGCCAGTAGTTCATACCAGATGAACACTGAAGCTTTCTTT
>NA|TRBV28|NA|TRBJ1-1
CASGRGLNTEAFF
TGTGCCAGCGGCCGGGGTTTGAACACTGAAGCTTTCTTT
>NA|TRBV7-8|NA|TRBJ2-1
CASSLDSVRLLQYEQFF
TGTGCCAGCAGCTTAGATTCAGTGAGGCTCTTACAATATGAGCAGTTCTTC
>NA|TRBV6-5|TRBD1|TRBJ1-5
CASSHGQGGQPQHF
TGTGCCAGCAGTCACGGACAGGGAGGTCAGCCCCAGCATTTT
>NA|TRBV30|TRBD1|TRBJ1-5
CAWSYSGGQPQHF
TGTGCCTGGAGTTACTCAGGGGGTCAGCCCCAGCATTTT
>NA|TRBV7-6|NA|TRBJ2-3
CASSLVGGAGWGTDTQYF
TGTGCCAGCAGCTTAGTAGGTGGGGCGGGATGGGGCACAGATACGCAGTATTTT
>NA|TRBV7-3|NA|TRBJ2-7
CASSFWEQYF
TGTGCCAGCAGCTTCTGGGAGCAGTACTTC
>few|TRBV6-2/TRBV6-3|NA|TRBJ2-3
CASSSGDTQYF
TGTGCCAGCAGTTCTGGGGATACGCAGTATTTT
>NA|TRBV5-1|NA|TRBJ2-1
CASSLEGRTYNEQFF
TGCGCCAGCAGCTTGGAGGGCAGAACCTACAATGAGCAGTTCTTC
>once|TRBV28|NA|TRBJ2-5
CASSPLPGGGETQYF
TGTGCCAGCAGCCCTCTCCCCGGGGGCGGCGAGACCCAGTACTTC
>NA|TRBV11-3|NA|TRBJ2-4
CASSLGRGLAKSIQYF
TGTGCCAGCAGCTTAGGTCGGGGCTTGGCCAAAAGCATTCAGTACTTC
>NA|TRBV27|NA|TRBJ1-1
CASSLKGTPRITAFF
TGTGCCAGCAGTTTAAAGGGGACGCCACGGATTACAGCTTTCTTT
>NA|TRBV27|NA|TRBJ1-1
CASSPPRADSVRFSEAFF
TGTGCCAGCAGTCCCCCAAGGGCGGACAGCGTCCGTTTCTCTGAAGCTTTCTTT
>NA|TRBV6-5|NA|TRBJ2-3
CASYHPRGGTDTQYF
TGTGCCAGCTACCACCCACGGGGTGGGACAGATACGCAGTATTTT
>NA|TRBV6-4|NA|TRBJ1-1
CASSLREGNTEAFF
TGTGCCAGCAGTTTAAGGGAGGGGAACACTGAAGCTTTCTTT
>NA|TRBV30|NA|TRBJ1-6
CAWRGERSLHF
TGTGCCTGGCGGGGGGAGCGGTCCCTCCACTTT
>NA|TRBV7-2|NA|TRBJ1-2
CASSRGLSEGANYGYTF
TGTGCCAGCAGCCGGGGACTTTCAGAGGGGGCTAACTATGGCTACACCTTC
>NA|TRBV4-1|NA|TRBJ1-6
CASSYGQGPAGSPLHF
TGCGCCAGCAGTTATGGACAAGGCCCGGCGGGTTCACCCCTCCACTTT
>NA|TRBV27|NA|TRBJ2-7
CASSAGRRFYEQYF
TGTGCCAGCAGCGCGGGACGGAGATTTTACGAGCAGTACTTC
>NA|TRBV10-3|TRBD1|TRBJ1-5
CAAQGRVNQPQHF
TGTGCCGCACAGGGGAGGGTTAATCAGCCCCAGCATTTT
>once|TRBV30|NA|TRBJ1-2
CAWSVVPGHYGYTF
TGTGCCTGGAGTGTAGTACCGGGCCACTATGGCTACACCTTC
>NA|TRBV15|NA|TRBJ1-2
CATSREGGTNYGYTF
TGTGCCACCAGCAGAGAGGGGGGAACTAACTATGGCTACACCTTC
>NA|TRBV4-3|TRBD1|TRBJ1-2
CASSQGDSSSGYTF
TGCGCCAGCAGCCAAGGGGACAGTTCAAGTGGCTACACCTTC
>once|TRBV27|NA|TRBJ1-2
CASSPDDRFNYGYTF
TGTGCCAGCAGTCCGGATGACAGGTTTAACTATGGCTACACCTTC
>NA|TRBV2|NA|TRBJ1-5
CASKTRTVNQPQHF
TGTGCCAGCAAGACCCGGACAGTCAATCAGCCCCAGCATTTT
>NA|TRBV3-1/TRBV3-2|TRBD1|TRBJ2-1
CASSLTGGSNEQFF
TGTGCCAGCAGCTTGACAGGGGGCAGCAATGAGCAGTTCTTC